The rows below give T cell receptor beta chains drawn from one sample of a study of blood T cell repertoires in COVID-19. TCRdb keeps only in-frame clones here, not all; method: immunoSEQ multiplex PCR. The sample holds some 180,000 clones, 85% to 90% seen once. The sample taken for sequencing was peripheral blood. Source of these receptors: a man between 40 and 49 years old with active or convalescent COVID-19. The conserved cysteine and the conserved F or W are not part of the CDR3 here.

v_gene,j_gene,len,CDR3aa
TRBV30,TRBJ2-2,14,AWSGIAGRGTGELF
TRBV2,TRBJ1-1,13,ASSGSRGSGTEAF
TRBV7-2,TRBJ1-1,15,ASSLGVFGQGVTEAF
TRBV5-6,TRBJ1-5,13,ASSYGTGNNQPQH
TRBV7-9,TRBJ2-2,16,ASSKTGLAGPQGGELF
TRBV19,TRBJ2-7,12,ASSTDRGLYEQY
TRBV29-1,TRBJ1-4,11,SATGGANEKLF
TRBV6-6,TRBJ2-1,14,ASSYYGTLPYNEQF
TRBV5-6,TRBJ2-7,15,ASSTPGQGARSYEQY
TRBV28,TRBJ1-1,14,ASSFGTGGLGGEAF
TRBV15,TRBJ2-7,12,ATSTGLAEYEQY
TRBV19,TRBJ1-1,12,ASNQREGVAEAF
TRBV7-8,TRBJ2-5,13,ASSLGDTNQETQY
TRBV6-5,TRBJ2-2,13,ASSQLLAGDGELF
TRBV11-3,TRBJ2-4,16,ASSPGTGAASAKNIQY
TRBV5-1,TRBJ2-3,11,ASWTGGTDTQY
TRBV5-1,TRBJ1-1,13,ASSLEGAQGNEAF
TRBV5-1,TRBJ1-3,11,ASSLALEDTIY
TRBV10-3,TRBJ2-1,10,ASSRDRDEQF
TRBV7-2,TRBJ2-3,12,ASSSGSRPDTQY
TRBV5-1,TRBJ1-1,11,ASRGQGATEAF
TRBV10-1,TRBJ1-2,20,ASFRPPEDRGPSFRPPYGYT
TRBV14,TRBJ1-2,12,ASSPGQLAGGYT
TRBV7-2,TRBJ2-1,12,ASNNAGTYNEQF
TRBV2,TRBJ2-5,11,ASRRGGSETQY
TRBV5-5,TRBJ2-7,13,ASSFSDTISYEQY
TRBV11-2,TRBJ1-4,13,ASSSRQNSNEKLF
TRBV10-3,TRBJ1-6,11,AIGGTGNSPLH
TRBV7-9,TRBJ2-7,12,ASSFSGSPYEQY
TRBV6-1,TRBJ1-1,12,ASSEYRTGTEAF
TRBV7-2,TRBJ1-5,12,ASSSTPGTGRRH
TRBV13,TRBJ1-1,13,ASSSAGTVDTEAF
TRBV18,TRBJ1-2,13,ASSLSISGQNGYT
TRBV30,TRBJ1-4,12,AWSQDRGSEKLF
TRBV5-5,TRBJ2-1,13,ASSLAQGSANEQF
TRBV3-1/TRBV3-2,TRBJ2-1,16,ASSARGLLAGGINEQF
TRBV6-1,TRBJ2-7,12,ASSEVAGSYEQY